This T cell receptor (beta chain) was sequenced for a study of T-cell memory formation after mild COVID-19. This CDR3 is 15 amino acids long. V lost 5 bases and J lost 3, with 14 bases in between. Looked up from germline, CDR1 is SEHNR and CDR2 is FQNEAQ (reference sequence). Using its own MiXCR run on the 5' RACE reads, TCRdb lists one record per CDR3 protein. The table has approximately 290,000 distinct CDR3 sequences, roughly 15% seen once. The sequencing input was PBMCs or a T cell subset sorted from them (not recorded which). This TCR was sampled from a man aged 18 to 29 who had mild COVID-19 (a few samples of this study predate the infection). Cell type and time point are not known. This chain uses TRBV7-9 with TRBJ1-5, with unresolved D. The DNA of the CDR3 is TGTGCCAGCAGCCGGGAAGGTAACCTCAATCAGCCCCAGCATTTT. As protein: CASSREGNLNQPQHF. Supplemented by reference TRBV7-9 and TRBJ1-5, the full variable domain reads DTGVSQNPRHKITKRGQNVTFRCDPISEHNRLYWYRQTLGQGPEFLTYFQNEAQLEKSRLLSDRFSAERPKGSFSTLEIQRTEQGDSAMYLCASSREGNLNQPQHFGDGTRLSIL.